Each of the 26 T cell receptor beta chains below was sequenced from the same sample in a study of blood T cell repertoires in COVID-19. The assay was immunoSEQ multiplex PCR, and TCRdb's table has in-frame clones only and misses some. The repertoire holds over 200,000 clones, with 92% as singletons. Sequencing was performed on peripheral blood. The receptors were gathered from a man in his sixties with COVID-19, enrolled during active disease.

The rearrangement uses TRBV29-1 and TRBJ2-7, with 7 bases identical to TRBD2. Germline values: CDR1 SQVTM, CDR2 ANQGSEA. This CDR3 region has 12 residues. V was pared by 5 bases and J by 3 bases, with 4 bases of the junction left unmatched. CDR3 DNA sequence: TGCAGCGTTCTTCCTAGCGGCTACGAGCAGTACTTC. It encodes CSVLPSGYEQYF.

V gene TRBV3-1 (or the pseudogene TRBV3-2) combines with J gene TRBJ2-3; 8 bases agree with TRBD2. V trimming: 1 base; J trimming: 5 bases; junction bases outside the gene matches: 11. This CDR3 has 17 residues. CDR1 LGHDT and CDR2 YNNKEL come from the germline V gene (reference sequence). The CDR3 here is CASSQVVRGGLGDTQYF. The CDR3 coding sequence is TGTGCCAGCAGCCAAGTTGTCCGGGGGGGCCTAGGAGATACGCAGTATTTT.

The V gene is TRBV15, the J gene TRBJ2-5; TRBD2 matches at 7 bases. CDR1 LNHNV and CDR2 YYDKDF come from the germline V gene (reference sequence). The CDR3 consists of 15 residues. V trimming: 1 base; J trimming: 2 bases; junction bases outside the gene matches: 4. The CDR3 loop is CATSRVRTRQETQYF. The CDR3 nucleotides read TGTGCCACCAGCAGAGTTAGGACTAGACAAGAGACCCAGTACTTC. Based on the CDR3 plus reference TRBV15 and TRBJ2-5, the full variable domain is DAMVIQNPRYQVTQFGKPVTLSCSQTLNHNVMYWYQQKSSQAPKLLFHYYDKDFNNEADTPDNFQSRRPNTSFCFLDIRSPGLGDTAMYLCATSRVRTRQETQYFGPGTRLLVL.

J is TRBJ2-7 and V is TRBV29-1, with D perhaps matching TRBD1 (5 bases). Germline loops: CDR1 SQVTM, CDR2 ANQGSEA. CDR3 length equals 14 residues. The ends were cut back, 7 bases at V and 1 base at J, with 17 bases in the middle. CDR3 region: CSAVDSPFSYEQYF. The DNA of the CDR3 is TGCAGCGCTGTTGACAGCCCGTTTTCCTACGAGCAGTACTTC.

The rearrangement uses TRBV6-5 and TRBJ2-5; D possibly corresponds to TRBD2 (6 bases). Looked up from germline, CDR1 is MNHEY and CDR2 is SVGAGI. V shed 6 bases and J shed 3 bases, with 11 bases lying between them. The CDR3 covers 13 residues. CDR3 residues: CASRLGGKETQYF. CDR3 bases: TGTGCCAGCAGGTTGGGGGGTAAAGAGACCCAGTACTTC.

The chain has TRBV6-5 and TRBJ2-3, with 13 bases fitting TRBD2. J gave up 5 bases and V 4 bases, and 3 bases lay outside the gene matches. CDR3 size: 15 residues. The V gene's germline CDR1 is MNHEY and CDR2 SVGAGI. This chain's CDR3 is CASSSGLAGVDTQYF. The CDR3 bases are TGTGCCAGCAGTTCCGGACTAGCGGGGGTAGATACGCAGTATTTT.

CDR3 coding DNA: TGCGCCAGCAGCCAGCGGGACAGAAACACCGGGGAGCTGTTTTTT. This translates into CASSQRDRNTGELFF. The genes are TRBV4-1 and TRBJ2-2; possible D gene TRBD1, 7 bases. Trimming removed 3 bases from V and 2 bases from J, with 10 bases in between. Germline V gene sequence: CDR1 MGHRA, CDR2 YSYEKL. The CDR3 totals 15 residues.

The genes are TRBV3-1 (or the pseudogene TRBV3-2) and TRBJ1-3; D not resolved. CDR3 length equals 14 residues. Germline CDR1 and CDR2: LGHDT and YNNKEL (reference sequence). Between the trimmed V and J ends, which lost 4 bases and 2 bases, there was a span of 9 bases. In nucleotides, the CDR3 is TGTGCCAGCAGCCCTGCGGGCACTGGAAACACCATATATTTT. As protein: CASSPAGTGNTIYF.

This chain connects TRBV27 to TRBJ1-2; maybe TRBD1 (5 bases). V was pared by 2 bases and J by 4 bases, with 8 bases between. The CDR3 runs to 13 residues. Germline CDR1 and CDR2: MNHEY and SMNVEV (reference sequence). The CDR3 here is CASSLKGSYGYTF. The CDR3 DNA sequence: TGTGCCAGCAGTTTAAAGGGGTCCTATGGCTACACCTTC.

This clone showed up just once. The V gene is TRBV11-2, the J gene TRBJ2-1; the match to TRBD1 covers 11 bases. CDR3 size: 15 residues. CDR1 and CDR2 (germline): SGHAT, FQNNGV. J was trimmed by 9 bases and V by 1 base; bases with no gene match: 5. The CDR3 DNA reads TGTGCCAGCAGCTTAGGGAGGGACAGGGGGACTGAGCAGTTCTTC. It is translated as CASSLGRDRGTEQFF.

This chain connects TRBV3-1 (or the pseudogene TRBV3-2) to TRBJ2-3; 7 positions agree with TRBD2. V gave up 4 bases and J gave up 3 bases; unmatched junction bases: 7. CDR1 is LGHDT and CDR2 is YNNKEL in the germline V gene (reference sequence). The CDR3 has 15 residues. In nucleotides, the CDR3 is TGTGCCAGCAGCCCAAGCGGGATAAGTACAGATACGCAGTATTTT. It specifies CASSPSGISTDTQYF.

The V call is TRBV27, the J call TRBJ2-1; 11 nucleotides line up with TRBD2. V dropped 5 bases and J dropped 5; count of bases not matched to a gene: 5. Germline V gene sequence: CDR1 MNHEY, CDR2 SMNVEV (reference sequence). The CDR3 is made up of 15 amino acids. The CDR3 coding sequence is TGTGCCAGCAGTCGGGGGACTAGCGGAAACAATGAGCAGTTCTTC. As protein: CASSRGTSGNNEQFF.

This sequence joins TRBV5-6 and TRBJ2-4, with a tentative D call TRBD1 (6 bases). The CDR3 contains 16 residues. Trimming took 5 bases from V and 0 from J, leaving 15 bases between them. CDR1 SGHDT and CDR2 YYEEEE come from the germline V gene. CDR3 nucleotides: TGTGCCAGCAGTGCCAGGGGAAGACTAGCCAAAAACATTCAGTACTTC. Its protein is CASSARGRLAKNIQYF.

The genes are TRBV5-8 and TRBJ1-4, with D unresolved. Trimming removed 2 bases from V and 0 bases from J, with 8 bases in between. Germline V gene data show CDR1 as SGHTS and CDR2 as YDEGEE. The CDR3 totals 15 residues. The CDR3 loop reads CASSFSSATNEKLFF. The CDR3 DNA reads TGTGCCAGCAGCTTCTCATCAGCAACTAATGAAAAACTGTTTTTT. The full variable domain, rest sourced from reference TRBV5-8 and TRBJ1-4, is EAGVTQSPTHLIKTRGQQATLRCSPISGHTSVYWYQQALGLGLQFLLWYDEGEERNRGNFPPRFSGRQFPNYSSELNVNALELEDSALYLCASSFSSATNEKLFFGSGTQLSVL.

The CDR3 sequence is CASSQERTSGTRDTQYF. Here the CDR3 DNA reads TGTGCCAGCAGCCAAGAACGGACTAGCGGGACCCGAGATACGCAGTATTTT. The chain combines TRBV4-2 with TRBJ2-3, with 12 nucleotides matching TRBD2. The CDR3 length is 17 residues. Unmatched junction bases numbered 6, after V lost 0 bases and J lost 5 bases. Germline V lookup: CDR1 LGHNA, CDR2 YNFKEQ.

The CDR3, as DNA: TGTGCCAGGTCGACAGGGGGCCACACTGAAGCTTTCTTT. Its translation is CARSTGGHTEAFF. V gene TRBV2 combines with J gene TRBJ1-1; 10 nucleotides agree with TRBD1. The length of the CDR3 is 13 residues. The V gene end was trimmed by 9 bases and the J gene end by 3 bases; junction bases not matched to a gene: 4. Germline CDR1 is SNHLY and CDR2 is FYNNEI.

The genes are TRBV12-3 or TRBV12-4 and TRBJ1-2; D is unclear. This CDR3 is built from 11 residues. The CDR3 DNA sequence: TGTGCAGCGGGAGCTAACTATGGCTACACCTTC. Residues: CAAGANYGYTF.

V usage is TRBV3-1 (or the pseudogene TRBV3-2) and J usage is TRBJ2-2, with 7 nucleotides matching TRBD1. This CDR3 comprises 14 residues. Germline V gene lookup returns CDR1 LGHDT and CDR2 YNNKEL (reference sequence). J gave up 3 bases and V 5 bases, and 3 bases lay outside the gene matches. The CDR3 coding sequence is TGTGCCAGCAGCAGGCAGGGGGACACCGGGGAGCTGTTTTTT. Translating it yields CASSRQGDTGELFF.

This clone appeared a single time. The DNA for the CDR3 is TGTGCCAGCAGCGTAGCTCGAAGGGGTGATGTCTACACCTTC. Translated, it gives CASSVARRGDVYTF. This rearrangement joins TRBV9 to TRBJ1-2; D is perhaps TRBD1 (5 bases). In germline, CDR1 is SGDLS, CDR2 YYNGEE. The CDR3 loop spans 14 amino acids. Trimming left V 0 bases short and J 10 bases short, with 16 bases between.

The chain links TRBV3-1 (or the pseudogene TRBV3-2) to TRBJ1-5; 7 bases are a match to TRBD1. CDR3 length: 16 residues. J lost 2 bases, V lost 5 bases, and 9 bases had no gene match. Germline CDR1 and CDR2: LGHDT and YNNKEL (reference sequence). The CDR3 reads CASSEGGLGGNQPQHF. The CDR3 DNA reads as TGTGCCAGCAGCGAAGGGGGCCTCGGTGGCAATCAGCCCCAGCATTTT.

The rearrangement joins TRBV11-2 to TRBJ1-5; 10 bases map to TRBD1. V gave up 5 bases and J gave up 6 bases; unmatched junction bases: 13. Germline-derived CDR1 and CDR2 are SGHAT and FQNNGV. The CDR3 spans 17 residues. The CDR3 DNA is TGTGCCAGCAGCCAACACCTAGCCGGGACAGGGGCTCAGCCCCAGCATTTT. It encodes CASSQHLAGTGAQPQHF.

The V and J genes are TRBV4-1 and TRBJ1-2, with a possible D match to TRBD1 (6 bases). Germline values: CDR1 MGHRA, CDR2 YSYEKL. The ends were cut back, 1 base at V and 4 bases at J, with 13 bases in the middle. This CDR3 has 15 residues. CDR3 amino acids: CASSQVFGQIYGYTF. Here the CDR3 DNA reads TGCGCCAGCAGCCAAGTATTCGGACAGATCTATGGCTACACCTTC.

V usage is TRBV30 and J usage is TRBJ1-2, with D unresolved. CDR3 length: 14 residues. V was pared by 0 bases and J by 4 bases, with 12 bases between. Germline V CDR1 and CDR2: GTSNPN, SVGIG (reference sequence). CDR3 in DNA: TGTGCCTGGAGTGTCGGGAGGGTTACCTATGGCTACACCTTC. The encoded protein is CAWSVGRVTYGYTF.

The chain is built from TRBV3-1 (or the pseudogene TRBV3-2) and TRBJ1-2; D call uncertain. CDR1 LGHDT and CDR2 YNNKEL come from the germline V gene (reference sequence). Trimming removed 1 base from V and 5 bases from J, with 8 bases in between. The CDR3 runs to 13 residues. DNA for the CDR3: TGTGCCAGCAGCCAAGGCGGGCCTTATGGCTACACCTTC. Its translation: CASSQGGPYGYTF.

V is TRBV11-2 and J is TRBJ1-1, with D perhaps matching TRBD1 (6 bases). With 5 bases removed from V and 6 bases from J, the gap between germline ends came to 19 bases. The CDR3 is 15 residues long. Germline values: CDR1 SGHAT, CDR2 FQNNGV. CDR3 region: CASSPGAGAAPEAFF. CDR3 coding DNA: TGTGCCAGCAGCCCAGGGGCGGGTGCAGCTCCTGAAGCTTTCTTT.

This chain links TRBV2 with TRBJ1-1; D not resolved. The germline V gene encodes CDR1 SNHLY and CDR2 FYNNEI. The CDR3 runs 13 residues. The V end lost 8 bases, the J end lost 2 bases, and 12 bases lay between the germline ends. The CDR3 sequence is CASGSGRNTEAFF. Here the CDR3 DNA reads TGTGCCAGCGGATCGGGTCGAAACACTGAAGCTTTCTTT.